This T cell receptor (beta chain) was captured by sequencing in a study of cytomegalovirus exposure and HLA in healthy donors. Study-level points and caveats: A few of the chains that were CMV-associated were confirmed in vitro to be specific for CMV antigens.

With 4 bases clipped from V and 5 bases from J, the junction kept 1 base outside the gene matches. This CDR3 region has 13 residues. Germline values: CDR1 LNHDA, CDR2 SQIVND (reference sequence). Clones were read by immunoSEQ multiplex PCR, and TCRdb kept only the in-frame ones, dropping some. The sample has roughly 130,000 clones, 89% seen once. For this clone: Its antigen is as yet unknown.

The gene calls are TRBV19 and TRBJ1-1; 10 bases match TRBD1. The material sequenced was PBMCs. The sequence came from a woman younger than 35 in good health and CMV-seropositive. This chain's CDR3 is CASSRDRGTEAFF. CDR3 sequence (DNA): TGTGCCAGTAGTAGGGACAGGGGAACTGAAGCTTTCTTT.